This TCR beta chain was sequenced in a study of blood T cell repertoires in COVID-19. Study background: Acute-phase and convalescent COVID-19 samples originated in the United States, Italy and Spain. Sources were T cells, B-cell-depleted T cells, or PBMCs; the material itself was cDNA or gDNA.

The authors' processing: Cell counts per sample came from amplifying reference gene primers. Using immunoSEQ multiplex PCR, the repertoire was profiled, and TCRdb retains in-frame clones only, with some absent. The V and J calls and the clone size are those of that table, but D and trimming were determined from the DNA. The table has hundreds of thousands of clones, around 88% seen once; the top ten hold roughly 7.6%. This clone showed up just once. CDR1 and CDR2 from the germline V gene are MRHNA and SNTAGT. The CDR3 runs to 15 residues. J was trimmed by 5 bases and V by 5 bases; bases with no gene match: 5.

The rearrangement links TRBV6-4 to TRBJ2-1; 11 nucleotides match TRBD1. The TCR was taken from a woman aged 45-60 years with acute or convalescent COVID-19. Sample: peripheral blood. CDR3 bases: TGTGCCAGCAGTTCCGGGACAGGGGGAAACAATGAGCAGTTCTTC. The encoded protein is CASSSGTGGNNEQFF.